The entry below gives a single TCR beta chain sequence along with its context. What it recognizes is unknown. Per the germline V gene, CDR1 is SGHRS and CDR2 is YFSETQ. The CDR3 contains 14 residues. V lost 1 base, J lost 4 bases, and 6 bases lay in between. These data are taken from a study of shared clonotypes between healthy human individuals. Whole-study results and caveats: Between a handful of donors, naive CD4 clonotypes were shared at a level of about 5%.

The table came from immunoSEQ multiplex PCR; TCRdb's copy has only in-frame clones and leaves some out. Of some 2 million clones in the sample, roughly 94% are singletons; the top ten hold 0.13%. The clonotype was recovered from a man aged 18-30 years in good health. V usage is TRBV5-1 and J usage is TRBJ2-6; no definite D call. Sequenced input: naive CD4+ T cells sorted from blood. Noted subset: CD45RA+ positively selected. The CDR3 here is CASSLSTGANVLTF. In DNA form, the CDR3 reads TGCGCCAGCAGCTTGTCGACCGGGGCCAACGTCCTGACTTTC.